The clone carrying this TCR beta chain was seen only a few times. The data originate from a study of T cells in Graves' hyperthyroidism and ophthalmopathy. TCR beta CDR3 regions were amplified from RNA. When the TCR CDR3 underwent first-round RT-PCR, the HTBI primer set was used. TCRdb redid the calling of the multiplex PCR reads with MiXCR, one entry per CDR3 protein. The top ten clones hold approximately 14% of a sample with roughly 420,000 distinct CDR3 sequences, approximately 14% of them seen once. Hyperthyroidism of Graves' type that showed no ophthalmopathy progression within 18 months was stable. The V end was cut by 8 bases, the J end by 2 bases, with 13 bases between. There are 13 residues in the CDR3. The germline V gene encodes CDR1 SNHLY and CDR2 FYNNEI.

Sequenced sample: blood. This chain connects TRBV2 to TRBJ2-7, with D possibly being TRBD1 or TRBD2 (5 bases each). This clonotype was obtained from a woman under 30 with Graves' hyperthyroidism. CDR3 sequence (DNA): TGTGCCAGCCAAAGGGACGGCCCCTACGAGCAGTACTTC. Translation gives CASQRDGPYEQYF.